These 16 T cell receptor beta chains were sequenced from one sample in a study of T cell repertoires in aging, cancer and after chemotherapy. Amplification of TCR beta used genomic DNA extracted from peripheral blood. A mixed TRB-A/B primer pool amplified rearranged TRB by multiplex touch-down PCR. TCRdb recomputed calls from the multiplex PCR reads with MiXCR, one row per CDR3 protein. The data hold about 1,400 distinct CDR3 sequences, with under 30% observed a single time. Sequenced input: blood. These receptors were taken from a human donor with a blood cancer.

This clonotype is categorized as large. This chain joins TRBV6-5 and TRBJ2-2, with D possibly matching TRBD1 (6 bases). The CDR3 has 13 amino acids. The germline V gene encodes CDR1 MNHEY and CDR2 SVGAGI. V was trimmed by 2 bases and J by 7 bases, leaving 8 bases between them. The CDR3 here is CASSYGQYGELFF. CDR3 nucleotide sequence: TGTGCCAGCAGTTACGGACAGTACGGGGAGCTGTTTTTT.

This clonotype qualifies as medium-sized. The CDR3, as DNA: TGTGCCAGCAGCTTCCAGGGTGGGAGGGGAGAAAAACTGTTTTTT. Amino acids: CASSFQGGRGEKLFF. The chain uses TRBV5-4 and TRBJ1-4; TRBD1 is a possible D gene (5 bases). Germline CDR1 SGHNT, CDR2 YYREEE (reference sequence). The germline V and J ends were trimmed by 2 bases and 8 bases, with 16 bases remaining between them. The CDR3 runs to 15 residues.

This clonotype is deemed medium-sized. The chain employs TRBV5-5 and TRBJ1-2; 7 bases align to TRBD1. Trimming at V came to 4 bases and at J to 3 bases, leaving 6 bases not matched to a gene. The CDR3 sequence is 14 residues long. Germline CDR1 SGHKS, CDR2 YYEKEE (reference sequence). CDR3 loop: CASSPQGDHYGYTF. CDR3 bases: TGTGCCAGCAGCCCTCAGGGGGATCACTATGGCTACACCTTC.

By sample share, this clonotype is medium-sized. The genes are TRBV5-5 and TRBJ1-4, with D uncertain. V dropped 1 base and J dropped 6 bases, with 16 bases sitting between them. This CDR3 spans 16 amino acids. CDR1 and CDR2 from the germline V gene are SGHKS and YYEKEE (reference sequence). CDR3 sequence (DNA): TGTGCCAGCAGCTTGTCCCCTGCTTACGGGGATGAAAAACTGTTTTTT. Amino acid sequence: CASSLSPAYGDEKLFF.

The CDR3 DNA sequence: TGTGCCAGCAGCTTAGCGGGAGGAAGCGACGAGCAGTACGTC. Residues: CASSLAGGSDEQYV. The genes are TRBV11-2 and TRBJ2-7, with 7 nucleotides matching TRBD2. CDR1 is SGHAT, CDR2 FQNNGV, per germline. The CDR3 extends over 14 amino acids. V lost 1 base to trimming and J lost 5 bases; unmatched junction nucleotides: 5.

This clonotype ranks as medium-sized (0.01 to 0.1%). The J gene is TRBJ1-5, the V gene TRBV10-3; 7 bases map to TRBD1. CDR1 ENHRY and CDR2 SYGVKD come from the germline V gene. V lost 6 bases, J lost 2 bases, and 1 base stayed unmatched. This CDR3 is 13 amino acids long. CDR3 loop: CAISGQGNQPQHF. The CDR3 DNA follows: TGTGCCATCAGCGGACAGGGCAATCAGCCCCAGCATTTT.

This clonotype is classed as medium-sized. The chain couples TRBV5-4 to TRBJ2-5; TRBD2 matches at 9 bases. Germline V CDR1 and CDR2: SGHNT, YYREEE (reference sequence). Losses at the gene ends were 0 bases for V and 2 bases for J; bases not matched to a gene: 2. CDR3 length equals 15 residues. The CDR3 loop is CASSLGTSGQETQYF. CDR3 in DNA: TGTGCCAGCAGCTTGGGAACTAGCGGGCAAGAGACCCAGTACTTC.

Remarks on this clonotype: A much bigger clone sits one base away, suggesting this may be a read error. The chain employs TRBV7-2 and TRBJ2-1, with 10 bases that match TRBD2. CDR3 length: 15 residues. Looked up from germline, CDR1 is SGHTA and CDR2 is FQGNSA. With 3 bases clipped from V and 6 bases from J, the junction kept 5 bases outside the gene matches. This CDR3 is CASSFKLAGFNEQFF. The CDR3 DNA reads as TGTGCCAGCAGCTTCAAACTAGCGGGATTCAATGAGCAGTTCTTC.

The CDR3 loop reads CASSLTDRARGLRQYV. CDR3 DNA: TGTGCCAGCAGTTTGACCGACAGGGCCCGGGGCTTAAGGCAGTACGTC. V is TRBV6-5 and J is TRBJ2-7; 7 bases map to TRBD1. Germline CDR1 and CDR2: MNHEY and SVGAGI. CDR3 size: 16 residues. V lost 4 bases, J lost 9 bases, and 18 bases stayed unmatched.

The chain couples TRBV28 to TRBJ2-1; 10 bases agree with TRBD2. From germline, CDR1 is MDHEN and CDR2 SYDVKM. CDR3 length equals 15 residues. With 5 bases clipped from V and 7 bases from J, the junction kept 8 bases outside the gene matches. The CDR3 protein is CASSTSGRALNEQFF. CDR3 sequence (DNA): TGTGCCAGCAGTACAAGCGGGAGGGCCCTGAATGAGCAGTTCTTC.

A few counts support this clonotype. The J gene is TRBJ2-5, the V gene TRBV11-2, with TRBD2 identical over 8 bases. Germline lookup yields CDR1 SGHAT and CDR2 FQNNGV. The V segment lost 1 base and the J segment 1 base; nucleotides outside the gene matches: 5. The CDR3 consists of 16 residues. The CDR3 is CASSLGAGGGQETQYF. In DNA form, the CDR3 reads TGTGCCAGCAGCTTAGGGGCGGGAGGCGGCCAAGAGACCCAGTACTTC.

This clonotype was recorded a few times. V is TRBV4-2 and J is TRBJ2-1, with TRBD2 identical over 13 bases. The CDR3 runs 14 residues. CDR1 is LGHNA and CDR2 is YNFKEQ in the germline V gene. The ends lost 8 bases at V and 6 bases at J; junction bases unmatched: 4. The CDR3 region has the DNA TGTGCCAGCGTCCGACTAGCGGGAGGCAATGAGCAGTTCTTC. Its protein product is CASVRLAGGNEQFF.

By share, this clonotype ranks as medium-sized. V and J are TRBV20-1 and TRBJ2-5; a possible D gene is TRBD1 (6 bases). The V end was cut by 0 bases, the J end by 2 bases, with 10 bases between. CDR1 DFQATT and CDR2 SNEGSKA come from the germline V gene (reference sequence). The CDR3 length is 14 residues. The CDR3 DNA sequence: TGCAGTGCTAGAGATGGACAGCCTCAAGAGACCCAGTACTTC. Protein: CSARDGQPQETQYF.

Only a few counts were recorded for this clonotype. The gene calls are TRBV5-1 and TRBJ1-1; no clear D. The CDR3 has 14 residues. Germline loops: CDR1 SGHRS, CDR2 YFSETQ. With 4 bases removed from V and 0 bases from J, the gap between germline ends came to 10 bases. The CDR3 is CASSLAGMNTEAFF. The CDR3 coding sequence is TGCGCCAGCAGCCTTGCTGGGATGAACACTGAAGCTTTCTTT.

In its sample, this clonotype ranks as large. This chain connects TRBV6-5 to TRBJ1-2; D call uncertain. Per the germline V gene, CDR1 is MNHEY and CDR2 is SVGAGI. V was clipped by 1 base and J by 0 bases, with 12 bases between them. CDR3 length: 16 amino acids. This chain's CDR3 is CASSYWVLNSNYGYTF. The DNA of the CDR3 is TGTGCCAGCAGTTACTGGGTCCTGAATTCTAACTATGGCTACACCTTC.

This clonotype showed up just a few times. J is TRBJ2-1 and V is TRBV4-1; 13 positions agree with TRBD2. Germline V CDR1 and CDR2: MGHRA, YSYEKL. The CDR3 runs 16 residues. V shed 4 bases, J shed 3 bases, and the junction held 3 bases outside the gene matches. The CDR3 spells CASSPRLAGGYNEQFF. CDR3 coding DNA: TGCGCCAGCAGCCCACGACTAGCGGGAGGCTACAATGAGCAGTTCTTC.